This T cell receptor beta chain was found in a study of response to subunit inactivated influenza vaccine. General study results and limits: Each seasonal influenza vaccination recruits few new T cells, the authors suggested.

TCRdb redid the calling of the RT-PCR reads with MiXCR, one entry per CDR3 protein. The sample contains about half a million distinct CDR3 sequences, about 25% of which appear only once. This clonotype came up a few times. What it binds is not known. The junction had 2 bases not matched to a gene; V was cut back by 2 bases and J by 3 bases. Germline values: CDR1 ENHRY, CDR2 SYGVKD. CDR3 length: 15 amino acids. Sample: CD4+ T cells sorted from PBMCs, taken more than 4 days after vaccination. The chain carries TRBV10-3 and TRBJ2-1; 9 bases are a match to TRBD2. This clonotype originated in a man in his fifties who received an inactivated influenza vaccine. The CDR3 protein is CAISERLAVYNEQFF. DNA of the CDR3: TGTGCCATCAGTGAGCGACTAGCGGTCTACAATGAGCAGTTCTTC.